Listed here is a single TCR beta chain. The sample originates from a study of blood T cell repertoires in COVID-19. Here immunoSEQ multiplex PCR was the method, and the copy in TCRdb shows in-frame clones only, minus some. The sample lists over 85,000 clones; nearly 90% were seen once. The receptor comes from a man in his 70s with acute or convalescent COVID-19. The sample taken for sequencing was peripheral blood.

The CDR3: CASSEVGTLNTEAFF. The CDR3 DNA reads as TGTGCCAGCAGTGAAGTTGGCACATTGAACACTGAAGCTTTCTTT. This chain uses TRBV2 with TRBJ1-1; D is ambiguous. Germline CDR1 reads SNHLY; CDR2 reads FYNNEI. The CDR3 is 15 residues long. V lost 1 base, J lost 0 bases, and 9 bases lay in between.